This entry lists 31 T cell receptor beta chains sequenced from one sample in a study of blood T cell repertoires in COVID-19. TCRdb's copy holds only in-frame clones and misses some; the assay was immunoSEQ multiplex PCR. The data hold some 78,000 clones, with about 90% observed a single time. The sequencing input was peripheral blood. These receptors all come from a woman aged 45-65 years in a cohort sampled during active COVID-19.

This CDR3 reads CASSLGLAGDSYEQYF. CDR3 coding DNA: TGCGCCAGCAGCTTGGGACTAGCGGGGGACTCCTACGAGCAGTACTTC. This chain joins TRBV5-1 and TRBJ2-7; 12 bases agree with TRBD2. The CDR3 runs 16 residues. Germline V gene sequence: CDR1 SGHRS, CDR2 YFSETQ. V shed 0 bases, J shed 0 bases, and the junction held 1 base outside the gene matches. Full variable domain (remainder filled in from reference TRBV5-1 and TRBJ2-7): KAGVTQTPRYLIKTRGQQVTLSCSPISGHRSVSWYQQTPGQGLQFLFEYFSETQRNKGNFPGRFSGRQFSNSRSEMNVSTLELGDSALYLCASSLGLAGDSYEQYFGPGTRLTVT.

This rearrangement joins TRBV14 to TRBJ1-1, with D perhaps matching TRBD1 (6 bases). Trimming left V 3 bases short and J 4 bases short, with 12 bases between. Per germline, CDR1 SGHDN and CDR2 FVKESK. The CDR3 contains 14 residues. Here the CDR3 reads CASSQGAWVTEAFF. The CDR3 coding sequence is TGTGCCAGCAGCCAGGGGGCTTGGGTCACTGAAGCTTTCTTT.

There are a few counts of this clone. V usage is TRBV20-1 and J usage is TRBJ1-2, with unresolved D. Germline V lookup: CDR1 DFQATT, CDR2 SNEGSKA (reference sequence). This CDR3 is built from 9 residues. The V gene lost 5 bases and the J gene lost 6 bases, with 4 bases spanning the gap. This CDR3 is CSAADGYTF. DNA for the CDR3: TGCAGTGCTGCGGATGGCTACACCTTC.

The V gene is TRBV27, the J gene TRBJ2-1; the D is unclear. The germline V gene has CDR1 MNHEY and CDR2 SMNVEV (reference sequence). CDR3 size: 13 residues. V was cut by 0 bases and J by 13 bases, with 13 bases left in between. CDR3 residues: CASSLSNQQLQFF. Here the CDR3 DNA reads TGTGCCAGCAGTTTATCGAACCAACAGCTTCAGTTCTTC.

DNA for the CDR3: TGTGCCAGCAGTTCACAGCTAGGGGCAACTAATGAAAAACTGTTTTTT. Protein sequence: CASSSQLGATNEKLFF. The rearrangement joins TRBV6-5 to TRBJ1-4; TRBD1 is a possible D gene (5 bases). This CDR3 spans 16 amino acids. Trimming removed 4 bases at V and 0 bases at J, with 12 bases between. Looked up from germline, CDR1 is MNHEY and CDR2 is SVGAGI.

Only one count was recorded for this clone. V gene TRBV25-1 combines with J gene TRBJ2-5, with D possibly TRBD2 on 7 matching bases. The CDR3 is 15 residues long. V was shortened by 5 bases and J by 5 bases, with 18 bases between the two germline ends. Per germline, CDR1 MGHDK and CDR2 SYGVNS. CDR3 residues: CASSPPGGLGETQYF. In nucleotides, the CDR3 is TGTGCCAGCAGTCCTCCCGGGGGGCTGGGGGAGACCCAGTACTTC.

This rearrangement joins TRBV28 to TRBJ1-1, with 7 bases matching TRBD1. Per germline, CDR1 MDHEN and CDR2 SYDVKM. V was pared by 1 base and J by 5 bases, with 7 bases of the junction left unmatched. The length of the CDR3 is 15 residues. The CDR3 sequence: CASSLSEGAWTEAFF. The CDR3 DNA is TGTGCCAGCAGTTTATCCGAGGGGGCCTGGACTGAAGCTTTCTTT.

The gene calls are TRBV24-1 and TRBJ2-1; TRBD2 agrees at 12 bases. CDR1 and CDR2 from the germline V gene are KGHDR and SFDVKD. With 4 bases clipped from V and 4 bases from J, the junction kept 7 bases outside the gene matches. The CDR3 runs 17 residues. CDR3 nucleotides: TGTGCCACCAGTGAACCCCTAGCGGGAGGGGGGTACAATGAGCAGTTCTTC. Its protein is CATSEPLAGGGYNEQFF.

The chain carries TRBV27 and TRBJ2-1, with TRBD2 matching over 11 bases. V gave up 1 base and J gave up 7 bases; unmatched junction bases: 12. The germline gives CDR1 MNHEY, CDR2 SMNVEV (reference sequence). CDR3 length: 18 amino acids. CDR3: CASSLFPIAGGPRNEQFF. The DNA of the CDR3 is TGTGCCAGCAGTTTATTCCCCATAGCGGGAGGGCCTAGGAATGAGCAGTTCTTC.

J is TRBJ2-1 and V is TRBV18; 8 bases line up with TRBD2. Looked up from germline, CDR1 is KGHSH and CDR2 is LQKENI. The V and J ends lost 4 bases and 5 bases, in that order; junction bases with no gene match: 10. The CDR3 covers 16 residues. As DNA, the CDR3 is TGTGCCAGCTCACTAACGTTAGCGGGACTCGACAATGAGCAGTTCTTC. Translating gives CASSLTLAGLDNEQFF.

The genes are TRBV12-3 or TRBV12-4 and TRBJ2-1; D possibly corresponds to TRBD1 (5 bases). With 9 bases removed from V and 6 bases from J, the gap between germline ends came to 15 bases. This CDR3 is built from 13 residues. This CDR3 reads CARTVFRGNEQFF. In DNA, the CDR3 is TGTGCCAGGACAGTGTTCCGAGGCAATGAGCAGTTCTTC.

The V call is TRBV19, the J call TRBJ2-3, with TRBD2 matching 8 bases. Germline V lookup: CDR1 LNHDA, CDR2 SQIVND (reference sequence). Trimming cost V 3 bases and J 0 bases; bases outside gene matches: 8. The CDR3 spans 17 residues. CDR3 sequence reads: CASSILGVAGSTDTQYF. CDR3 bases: TGTGCCAGTAGTATTCTCGGGGTAGCGGGAAGCACAGATACGCAGTATTTT.

The CDR3 region has the DNA TGTGCCAGCAGCCCGACAGGAGATGGCTACACCTTC. Translation gives CASSPTGDGYTF. This sequence joins TRBV3-1 (or the pseudogene TRBV3-2) and TRBJ1-2; perhaps TRBD1 as D (6 bases). CDR3 length: 12 amino acids. Between the trimmed V and J ends, which lost 4 bases and 6 bases, there was a span of 9 bases. Germline V gene sequence: CDR1 LGHDT, CDR2 YNNKEL (reference sequence).

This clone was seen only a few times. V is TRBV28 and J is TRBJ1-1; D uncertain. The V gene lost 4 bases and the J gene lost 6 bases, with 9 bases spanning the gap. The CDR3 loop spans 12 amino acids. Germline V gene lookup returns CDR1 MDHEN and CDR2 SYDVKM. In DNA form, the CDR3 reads TGTGCCAGCAGTTCCGGGTGGGCTGAAGCTTTCTTT. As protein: CASSSGWAEAFF.

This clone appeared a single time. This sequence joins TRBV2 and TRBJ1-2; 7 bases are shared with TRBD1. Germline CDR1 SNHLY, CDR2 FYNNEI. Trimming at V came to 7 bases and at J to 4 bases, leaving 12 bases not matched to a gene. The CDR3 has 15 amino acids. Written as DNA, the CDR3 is TGTGCCAGCATATTACAGGGGATGTTAGGCTATGGCTACACCTTC. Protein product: CASILQGMLGYGYTF. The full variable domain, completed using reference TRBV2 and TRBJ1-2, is EPEVTQTPSHQVTQMGQEVILRCVPISNHLYFYWYRQILGQKVEFLVSFYNNEISEKSEIFDDQFSVERPDGSNFTLKIRSTKLEDSAMYFCASILQGMLGYGYTFGSGTRLTVV.

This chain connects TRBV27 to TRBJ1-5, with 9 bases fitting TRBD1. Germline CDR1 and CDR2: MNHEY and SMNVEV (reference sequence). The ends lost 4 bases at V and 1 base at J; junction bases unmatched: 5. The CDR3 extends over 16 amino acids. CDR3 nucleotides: TGTGCCAGCAGTTCCACAGGGGGCCTAAGCAATCAGCCCCAGCATTTT. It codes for CASSSTGGLSNQPQHF.

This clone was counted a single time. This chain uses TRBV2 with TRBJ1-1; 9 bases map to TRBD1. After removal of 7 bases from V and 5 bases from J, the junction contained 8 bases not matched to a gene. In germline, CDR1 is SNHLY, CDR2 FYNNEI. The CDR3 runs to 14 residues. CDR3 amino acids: CASIERTGVTEAFF. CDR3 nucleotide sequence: TGTGCCAGCATAGAAAGGACAGGGGTAACTGAAGCTTTCTTT.

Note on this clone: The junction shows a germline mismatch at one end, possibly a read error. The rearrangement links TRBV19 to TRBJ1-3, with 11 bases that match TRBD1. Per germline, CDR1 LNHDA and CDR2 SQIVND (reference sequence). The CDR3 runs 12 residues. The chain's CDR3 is CASSRTGGFQRF. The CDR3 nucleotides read TGTGCCAGTAGTAGGACAGGGGGCTTCCAACGCTTT.

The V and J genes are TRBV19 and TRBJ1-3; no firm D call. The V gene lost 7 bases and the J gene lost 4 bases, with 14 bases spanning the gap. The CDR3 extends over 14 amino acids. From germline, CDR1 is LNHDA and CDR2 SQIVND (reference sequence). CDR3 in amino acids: CASTLPGAGNTIYF. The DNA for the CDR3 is TGTGCCAGTACTCTTCCCGGAGCCGGAAACACCATATATTTT.

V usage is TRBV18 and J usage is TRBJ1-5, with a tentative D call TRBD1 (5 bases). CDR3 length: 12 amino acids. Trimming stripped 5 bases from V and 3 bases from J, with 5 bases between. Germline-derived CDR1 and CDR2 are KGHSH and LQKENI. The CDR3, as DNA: TGTGCCAGCTCAGGGGCCAATCAGCCCCAGCATTTT. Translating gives CASSGANQPQHF. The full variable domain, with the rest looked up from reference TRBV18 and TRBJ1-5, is NAGVMQNPRHLVRRRGQEARLRCSPMKGHSHVYWYRQLPEEGLKFMVYLQKENIIDESGMPKERFSAEFPKEGPSILRIQQVVRGDSAAYFCASSGANQPQHFGDGTRLSIL.

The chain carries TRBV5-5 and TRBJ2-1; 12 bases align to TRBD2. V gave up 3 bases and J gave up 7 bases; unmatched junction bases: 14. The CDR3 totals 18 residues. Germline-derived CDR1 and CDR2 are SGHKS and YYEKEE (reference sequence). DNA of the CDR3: TGTGCCAGCAGCTGGGTCGGGACTAGCGGGCCCCAGGGTAATGAGCAGTTCTTC. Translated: CASSWVGTSGPQGNEQFF.

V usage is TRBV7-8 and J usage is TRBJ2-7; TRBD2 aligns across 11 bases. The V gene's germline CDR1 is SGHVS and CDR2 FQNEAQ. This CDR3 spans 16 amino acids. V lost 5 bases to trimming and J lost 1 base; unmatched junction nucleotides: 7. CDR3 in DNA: TGTGCCAGCAGCACTCGACTAGCGGGGCTATCCTACGAGCAGTACTTC. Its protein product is CASSTRLAGLSYEQYF.

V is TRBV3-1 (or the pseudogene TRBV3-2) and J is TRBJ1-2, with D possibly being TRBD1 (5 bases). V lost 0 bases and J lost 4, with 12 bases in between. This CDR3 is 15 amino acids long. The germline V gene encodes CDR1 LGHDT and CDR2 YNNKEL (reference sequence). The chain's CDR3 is CASSQEEGRGYGYTF. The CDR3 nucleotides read TGTGCCAGCAGCCAAGAGGAGGGGCGAGGCTATGGCTACACCTTC.

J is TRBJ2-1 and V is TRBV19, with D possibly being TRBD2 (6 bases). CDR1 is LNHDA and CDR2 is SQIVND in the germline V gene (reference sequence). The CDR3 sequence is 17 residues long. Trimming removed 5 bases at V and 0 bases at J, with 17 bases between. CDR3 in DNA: TGTGCCAGTAGTCCCTTTGAGCGGGCTAGCTCCTACAATGAGCAGTTCTTC. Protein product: CASSPFERASSYNEQFF.

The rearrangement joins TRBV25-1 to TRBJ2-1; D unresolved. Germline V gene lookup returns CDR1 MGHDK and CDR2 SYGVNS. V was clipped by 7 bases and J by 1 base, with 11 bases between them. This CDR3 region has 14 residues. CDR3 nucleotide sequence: TGTGCCAGCACACAGCCCAGGTCCTACAATGAGCAGTTCTTC. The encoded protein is CASTQPRSYNEQFF.

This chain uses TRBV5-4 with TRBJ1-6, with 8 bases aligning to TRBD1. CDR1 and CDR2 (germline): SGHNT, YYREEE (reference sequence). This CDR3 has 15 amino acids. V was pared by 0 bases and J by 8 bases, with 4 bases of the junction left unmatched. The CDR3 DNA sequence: TGTGCCAGCAGCTTGGCAGGGGGCGCAGATTCACCCCTCCACTTT. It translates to CASSLAGGADSPLHF.

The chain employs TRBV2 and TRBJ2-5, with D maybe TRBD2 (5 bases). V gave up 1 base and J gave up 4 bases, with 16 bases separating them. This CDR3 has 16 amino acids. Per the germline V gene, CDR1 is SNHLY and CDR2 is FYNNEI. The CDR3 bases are TGTGCCAGCAGTGAAGTGGTAGGGAGTCTGCGAGAGACCCAGTACTTC. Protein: CASSEVVGSLRETQYF.

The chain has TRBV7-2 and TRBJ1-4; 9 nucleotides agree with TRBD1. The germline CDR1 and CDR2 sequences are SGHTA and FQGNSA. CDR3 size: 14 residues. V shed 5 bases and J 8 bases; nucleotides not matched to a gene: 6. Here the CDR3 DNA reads TGTGCCAGCAGCCAAGACAGGGGGTCAGAAAAACTGTTTTTT. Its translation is CASSQDRGSEKLFF.

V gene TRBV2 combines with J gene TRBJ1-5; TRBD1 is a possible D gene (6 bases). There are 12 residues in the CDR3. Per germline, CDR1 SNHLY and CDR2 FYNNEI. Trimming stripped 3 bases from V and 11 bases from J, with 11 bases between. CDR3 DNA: TGTGCCAGCAGTGAGCAGGGGCCATCCCAGCATTTT. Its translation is CASSEQGPSQHF.

The chain's CDR3 is CASSPRGRGDQPQHF. In nucleotides, the CDR3 is TGTGCCAGCAGCCCGAGGGGGCGCGGCGATCAGCCCCAGCATTTT. This rearrangement joins TRBV28 to TRBJ1-5; the match to TRBD1 covers 7 bases. V lost 6 bases and J lost 5; bases outside the gene matches: 10. Germline V gene data show CDR1 as MDHEN and CDR2 as SYDVKM. The CDR3 contains 15 residues.

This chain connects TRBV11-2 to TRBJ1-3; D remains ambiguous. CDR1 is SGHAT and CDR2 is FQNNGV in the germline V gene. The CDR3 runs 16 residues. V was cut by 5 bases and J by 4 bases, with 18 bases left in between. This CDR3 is CASSPSGVVWGNTIYF. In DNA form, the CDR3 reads TGTGCCAGCAGCCCCTCGGGTGTCGTCTGGGGAAACACCATATATTTT.